Listed below are T cell receptor beta chains from one sample, sequenced in a study of early T cells in non-severe SARS-CoV-2 infection. Via MiXCR, TCRdb re-called the 5' RACE reads, giving one row per CDR3 protein. The sample contains tens of thousands of distinct CDR3 sequences, roughly 12% of which appear only once. Sequenced input: whole blood. The receptors shown here come from an adult who was a healthcare worker with PCR-confirmed SARS-CoV-2 infection or an uninfected control (not recorded which). Both conserved end residues are part of each CDR3. Each record gives: CDR3 length, J gene, D gene, V gene, CDR3 protein. The D gene is left open where the match is weak.

>13|TRBJ1-5|.|TRBV7-9
CASVSDSDQPQHF
>13|TRBJ1-5|.|TRBV7-9
CASSLSNNQPQHF
>14|TRBJ2-3|.|TRBV5-4
CASSLVLEPDTQYF
>16|TRBJ1-2|.|TRBV7-9
CASSPEGVLAYYGYTF
>13|TRBJ1-5|.|TRBV5-5
CASSLVSNQPQHF
>14|TRBJ2-5|.|TRBV4-1
CASSQEPNQGTQYF
>14|TRBJ2-1|TRBD2|TRBV7-3
CASSPRLAGSEQFF
>13|TRBJ2-1|.|TRBV11-2
CASSLSLYNEQFF
>15|TRBJ2-4|TRBD2|TRBV2
CASIRPSSGKNIQYF
>13|TRBJ2-5|.|TRBV15
CATSREEEETQYF
>15|TRBJ1-5|TRBD1|TRBV20-1
CSARRARTGDQPQHF
>14|TRBJ2-3|.|TRBV2
CASSDNRDTDTQYF
>15|TRBJ2-1|TRBD1|TRBV12-3/TRBV12-4
CASSSGTGYYNEQFF
>12|TRBJ2-5|.|TRBV20-1
CSARDARESQYF
>17|TRBJ2-3|TRBD2|TRBV28
CASTSPSGRKPHDTQYF
>15|TRBJ1-1|.|TRBV12-3/TRBV12-4
CASSLRGSVNTEAFF
>17|TRBJ2-6|TRBD1|TRBV5-5
CASSFSQGATGANVLTF
>13|TRBJ1-2|TRBD1|TRBV20-1
CSALGTGVRGYTF